This record concerns one T cell receptor beta chain sequence. This receptor's antigen is unknown. Base qualities were left out, and no much larger clone turns up one base away. Collaborating institutions collected whole blood in K2EDTA tubes following their own protocols. For TCRbeta analysis, collaborators shipped samples in one of three forms: frozen whole blood, isolated PBMCs, or DNA extracted from either of those sample types. From cysteine to phenylalanine, the CDR3 is 13 amino acids long. The CDR3 DNA has 39 bases and is translated from base 1. Ends trimmed: V by 10 bases, J by 5 bases; bases unmatched to a gene: 10. Reading the germline V gene (reference sequence) gives CDR1 LNHNV and CDR2 YYDKDF. The data belong to a study of blood T cell repertoires in COVID-19 (dated by TCRdb to the early 2020s). At the level of the whole study: Samples covering the acute and convalescent phases of COVID-19 were provided by collaborators in the United States, Italy and Spain. HLA class I and class II types, where available, came from metadata supplied by the sample provider rather than from assay-based typing. A freely available public database, intended as a resource for researchers studying the immune response to SARS-CoV-2, is where the repertoires were released. Nearly every sample came with metadata listing a de-identified subject ID, COVID-19 status, age in years and sex. The prospective study material was composed of cDNA or gDNA derived from T cells, B-cell-depleted T cells, or PBMCs. Subjects who had been exposed to COVID-19, were actively infected with it, or had recovered from it provided the deeply sampled blood TCRbeta repertoires that made up the dataset. The samples were drawn from two sources: the first 160 participants of the ongoing ImmuneRACE study, and fewer than 1,500 subjects contributed by 6 global collaborators. The investigation overall reported the following: The amount of clinical and demographic metadata varied by source and participant and was provided uncurated.

TCRbeta CDR3 regions were amplified from genomic DNA by means of the immunoSEQ Assay, a bias-controlled multiplex PCR. In the original analysis: The number of nucleated cells in each sample was estimated from the amplification of reference gene primers within the assay. To quantify the absolute abundance of each unique TCRbeta CDR3 rearrangement, sequence reads were collapsed and filtered. Productive Simpson clonality was computed per sample as the square root of Simpson's diversity index over productive rearrangements. The clones in this table, taken by TCRdb from immuneACCESS, are in-frame only. Not every clone is retained; where verified, under half of the shortfall comes from an unresolved V gene, and the cause of the rest is unknown. D and trimming were read from the DNA, whereas the V and J calls and clone size are those reported in that table. The sample table holds about 82,000 clones, of which 75% to 85% were seen once. In total, the top ten clones hold about 11% of the sample.

Sequenced sample: peripheral blood. The sequence came from a woman aged 40 to 50 with active or convalescent COVID-19. The rearrangement joined TRBV15 to TRBJ2-5; 7 junctional bases match TRBD2. The nucleotide sequence is given as TGTGCCAGCGCCGGGGGGTGGGAGGAGACCCAGTACTTC. This is translated as CASAGGWEETQYF.